This TCR beta chain was sequenced during a study of blood T cells in healthy people across ages. Sample-barcoded 5' priming and a J-beta primer mix drove a second PCR of about 6 to 12 cycles. TCRdb fed the 5' RACE reads into MiXCR, producing one record per CDR3 protein. In the table there are around 1,700,000 distinct CDR3 sequences, 28% of which are singletons. This clonotype was observed a handful of times. CDR3 length: 15 amino acids. V was pared by 6 bases and J by 8 bases, with 12 bases of the junction left unmatched. Germline V lookup: CDR1 SNHLY, CDR2 FYNNEI. This sequence joins TRBV2 and TRBJ2-1; TRBD1 aligns across 8 bases. The sample was blood. The receptor's source is a woman aged 25 to 39 in good health. The CDR3, as DNA: TGTGCCAGCAGCAAAGGGCAGGGGGCTACCTATGAGCAGTTCTTC. Protein product: CASSKGQGATYEQFF.